This T cell receptor (beta chain) was observed in a study of cytomegalovirus exposure and HLA in healthy donors. Findings and caveats of the study: Later on, an analysis found that several of the most significant clusters appeared to be linked to common viral pathogens, which included parvovirus B19. Rare TCR sequences predominated, though certain public TCRs were found in many donors.

The length of the CDR3 is 15 residues. V gave up 1 base and J gave up 4 bases; unmatched junction bases: 6. The germline gives CDR1 SGHKS, CDR2 YYEKEE (reference sequence). Points on this clone: As yet, its antigen is unknown.

The PCR used 60 Vbeta and 13 Jbeta primers. Generated by immunoSEQ multiplex PCR, the TCRdb table keeps only in-frame clones and is missing some. The sample lists roughly 62,000 clones, 70% to 85% occurring once. The sequence derives from a woman between 35 and 50 years old in good health and CMV-seropositive. The genes are TRBV5-5 and TRBJ1-2, with 8 nucleotides matching TRBD1. The specimen was PBMCs. The CDR3 region has the DNA TGTGCCAGCAGCTTGACCGCGACAGGGGCCTATGGCTACACCTTC. Protein product: CASSLTATGAYGYTF.